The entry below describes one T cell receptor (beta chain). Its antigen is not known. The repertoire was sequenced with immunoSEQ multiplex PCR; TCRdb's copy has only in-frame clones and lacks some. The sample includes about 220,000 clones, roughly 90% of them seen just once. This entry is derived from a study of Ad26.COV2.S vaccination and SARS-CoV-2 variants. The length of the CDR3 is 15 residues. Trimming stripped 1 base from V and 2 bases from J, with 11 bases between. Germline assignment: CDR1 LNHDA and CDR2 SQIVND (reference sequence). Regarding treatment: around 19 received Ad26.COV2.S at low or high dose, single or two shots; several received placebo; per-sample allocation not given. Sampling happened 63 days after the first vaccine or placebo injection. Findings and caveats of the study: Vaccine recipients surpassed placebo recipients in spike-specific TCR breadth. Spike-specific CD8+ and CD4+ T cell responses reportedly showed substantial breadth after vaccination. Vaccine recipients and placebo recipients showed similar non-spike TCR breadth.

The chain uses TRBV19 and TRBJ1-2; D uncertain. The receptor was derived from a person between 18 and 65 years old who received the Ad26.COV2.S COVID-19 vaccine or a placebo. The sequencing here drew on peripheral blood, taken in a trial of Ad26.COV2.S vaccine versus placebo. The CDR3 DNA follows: TGTGCCAGTAGTATAGTAAACAGCCAGAACTATGGCTACACCTTC. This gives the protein CASSIVNSQNYGYTF.